One TCR beta chain is described in this entry. Antigen specificity is unknown. This sample is drawn from a study of T cells after yellow fever vaccination. Overall study: The authors prepared low-cell-number fractions using SMART-Seq v4 Ultra Low Input.

V was clipped by 3 bases and J by 6 bases, with 12 bases between them. The CDR3 is made up of 13 amino acids. For TCR, cDNA came from 5'RACE template switching, which added a universal primer site and UMIs. One entry per CDR3 protein, called by TCRdb with MiXCR from the 5' RACE reads. The top ten clones hold about 3% of a sample with 300,000 to 350,000 distinct CDR3 sequences, around 10% of them seen once. Study results and caveats: Relatively few clonotypes were ones that appeared in both CD4 and CD8 compartments. Subsequent booster samples again held most clones from primary vaccination (approximately 95% CD4, 88% CD8).

The sample consisted of CD4+ T cells sorted from PBMCs, taken 45 days after the yellow fever booster vaccination. The chain has TRBV12-3 or TRBV12-4 and TRBJ2-7; possible D gene TRBD1, 6 bases. The sequence derives from a man younger than 30 who received the YFV17D yellow fever vaccine. The CDR3: CASSLSGTSEQYF. The DNA of the CDR3 is TGTGCCAGCAGTTTGTCCGGGACAAGCGAGCAGTACTTC.